This T cell receptor (beta chain) was identified during a study of human T cells and chemical hapten exposure. One entry per CDR3 protein results from TCRdb running MiXCR on the RACE reads. The sample records 380,000 or so distinct CDR3 sequences, about 5.4% being singletons. Time point of the sample: pre-sensitization, week 0. As for treatment: therapeutic diphenylcyclopropenone sensitization with weekly scalp DPC. The CDR3 runs to 12 residues. J was trimmed by 3 bases and V by 5 bases; bases with no gene match: 0. Germline V CDR1 and CDR2: DFQATT, SNEGSKA (reference sequence). Specimen: whole blood, collected in connection with sensitization to the hapten diphenylcyclopropenone (DPC). V is TRBV20-1 and J is TRBJ2-7; 11 bases match TRBD2. The clonotype originates from a woman aged 18-30 years with alopecia areata. Some clones in this sample may be carry-over from other donors' samples. DNA of the CDR3: TGCAGTGCTCTAGCGGGAGGCTACGAGCAGTACTTC. This sequence encodes CSALAGGYEQYF.